The clone carrying this TCR beta chain was found a few times. Antigen specificity is unknown. Germline-derived CDR1 and CDR2 are SGHDT and YYEEEE. V dropped 2 bases and J dropped 1; count of bases not matched to a gene: 6. The CDR3 extends over 17 amino acids. Profiled with immunoSEQ multiplex PCR; TCRdb holds only in-frame clones, not every one. The profile shows tens of thousands of clones, 80% to 95% of them singletons. Mixed chimerism was transient after nonmyeloablative marrow transplants from related graft donors. This entry belongs to a study of Tregs in tolerant kidney transplant recipients. Regarding the study as a whole: Tregs expanded with activated donor B cells seemed most donor-specific.

This TCR was sampled from a human patient who received a combined kidney and bone marrow transplant. Some T cells may be provided by the graft donor. This sequence joins TRBV5-6 and TRBJ2-5, with 12 bases matching TRBD2. The sample was CD4+ T cells from blood (PBMCs), taken 12 months after the transplant. For the CDR3, the DNA is TGTGCCAGCAGCTTTTCGGGACTAGCGGGCCTCCAAGAGACCCAGTACTTC. Amino acid sequence: CASSFSGLAGLQETQYF.